Listed below are T cell receptor beta chains from one sample, sequenced in a study of T cells expressing NK-cell markers. TCRdb re-called the 5' RACE reads; one entry per CDR3 protein, DNA not given. This table holds fewer than 300,000 distinct CDR3 sequences. Sequenced input: blood T cells: a sorted CD56 or NKG2C T cell subset, CD4+ or CD8+ T cells, or bulk PBMC T cells (not recorded which). The source of these receptors is a woman aged 18 to 75 in good health. Each CDR3 is given with its conserved first and last residue.

v_gene: TRBV20-1
j_gene: TRBJ1-3
CDR3aa: CSAAHRGLAGNTIYF

v_gene: TRBV7-6
j_gene: TRBJ2-3
CDR3aa: CASSLLLGDTQYF

v_gene: TRBV12-3/TRBV12-4
j_gene: TRBJ2-3
CDR3aa: CASTFLLAGATDTQYF

v_gene: TRBV10-3
j_gene: TRBJ1-1
CDR3aa: CAISGGQGFVAFF

v_gene: TRBV11-2
j_gene: TRBJ2-1
CDR3aa: CASSFSSSGGAYNEQFF

v_gene: TRBV20-1
j_gene: TRBJ2-1
CDR3aa: CSARVPGRAVINEQFF

v_gene: TRBV4-3
j_gene: TRBJ1-1
CDR3aa: CASSHYLGQGLNTEAFF

v_gene: TRBV20-1
j_gene: TRBJ1-1
CDR3aa: CSARGGNYEAFF

v_gene: TRBV28
j_gene: TRBJ1-6
CDR3aa: CATTGPGSKNSPLHF

v_gene: TRBV28
j_gene: TRBJ2-7
CDR3aa: CASSSIYEQYF

v_gene: TRBV4-3
j_gene: TRBJ2-5
CDR3aa: CASSQDLLQETQYF

v_gene: TRBV11-2
j_gene: TRBJ2-1
CDR3aa: CASTYIAGAVEQFF

v_gene: TRBV12-3/TRBV12-4
j_gene: TRBJ2-7
CDR3aa: CASTLGTSGGYEQYF

v_gene: TRBV7-2
j_gene: TRBJ2-3
CDR3aa: CASSSTSGTDTQYF

v_gene: TRBV7-7
j_gene: TRBJ2-2
CDR3aa: CASSWGTANTGELFF

v_gene: TRBV5-1
j_gene: TRBJ2-2
CDR3aa: CASSWGVNTGELFF

v_gene: TRBV6-1
j_gene: TRBJ2-1
CDR3aa: CASSEGTSGGNEQFF

v_gene: TRBV28
j_gene: TRBJ2-1
CDR3aa: CASSRWDFEQFF

v_gene: TRBV7-3
j_gene: TRBJ2-7
CDR3aa: CASSTTGAYEQYF

v_gene: TRBV12-3/TRBV12-4
j_gene: TRBJ2-3
CDR3aa: CASLQGLDTQYF

v_gene: TRBV12-3/TRBV12-4
j_gene: TRBJ1-4
CDR3aa: CASSPRAVNEKLFF

v_gene: TRBV7-9
j_gene: TRBJ1-6
CDR3aa: CASSLQGINSPLHF

v_gene: TRBV3-1
j_gene: TRBJ1-6
CDR3aa: CASSQGAGMNSPLHF

v_gene: TRBV6-1
j_gene: TRBJ1-4
CDR3aa: CASSTTGGLEKLFF

v_gene: TRBV20-1
j_gene: TRBJ2-1
CDR3aa: CSARGGRGLHEQFF

v_gene: TRBV6-2/TRBV6-3
j_gene: TRBJ2-7
CDR3aa: CASTQEIGWPSYEQYF

v_gene: TRBV7-3
j_gene: TRBJ2-7
CDR3aa: CASSLTSGSDEQYF

v_gene: TRBV6-2/TRBV6-3
j_gene: TRBJ1-5
CDR3aa: CASTYGRDLTNQPQHF

v_gene: TRBV5-1
j_gene: TRBJ2-5
CDR3aa: CATHTTAGPQETQYF

v_gene: TRBV5-1
j_gene: TRBJ2-1
CDR3aa: CASSSTGGSSYNEQFF

v_gene: TRBV20-1
j_gene: TRBJ2-2
CDR3aa: CSASFSWGSGKGTGELFF

v_gene: TRBV12-3/TRBV12-4
j_gene: TRBJ1-6
CDR3aa: CASSPDRTSPLHF

v_gene: TRBV29-1
j_gene: TRBJ2-5
CDR3aa: CSVEDRGRVETQYF

v_gene: TRBV20-1
j_gene: TRBJ2-1
CDR3aa: CSARDPVAGGAYNEQFF

v_gene: TRBV12-3/TRBV12-4
j_gene: TRBJ1-6
CDR3aa: CASSPIRSDSPLHF

v_gene: TRBV7-7
j_gene: TRBJ2-3
CDR3aa: CASSLGVAGAITDTQYF

v_gene: TRBV4-2
j_gene: TRBJ2-1
CDR3aa: CASSQVTVSNEQFF

v_gene: TRBV10-1
j_gene: TRBJ2-4
CDR3aa: CASSESYSKNIQYF

v_gene: TRBV18
j_gene: TRBJ2-3
CDR3aa: CASSPQSQGDTQYF

v_gene: TRBV7-2
j_gene: TRBJ2-3
CDR3aa: CASSPRLAGDTQYF